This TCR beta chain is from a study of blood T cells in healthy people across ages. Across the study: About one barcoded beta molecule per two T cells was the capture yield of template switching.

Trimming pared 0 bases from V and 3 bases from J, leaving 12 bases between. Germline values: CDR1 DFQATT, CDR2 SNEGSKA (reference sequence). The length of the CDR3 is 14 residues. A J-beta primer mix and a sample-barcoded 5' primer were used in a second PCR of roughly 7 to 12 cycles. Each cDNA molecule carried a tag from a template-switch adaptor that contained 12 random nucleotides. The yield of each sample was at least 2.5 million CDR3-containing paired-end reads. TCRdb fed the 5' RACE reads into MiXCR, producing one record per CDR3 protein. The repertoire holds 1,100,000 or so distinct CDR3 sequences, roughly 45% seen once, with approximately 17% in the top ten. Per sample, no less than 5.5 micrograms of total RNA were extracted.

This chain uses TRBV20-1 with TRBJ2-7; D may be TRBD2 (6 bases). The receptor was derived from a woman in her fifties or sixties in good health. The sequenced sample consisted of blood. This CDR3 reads CSARESGTVYEQYF. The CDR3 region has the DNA TGCAGTGCTAGAGAGTCCGGGACTGTCTACGAGCAGTACTTC.